The 24 T cell receptor beta chains in this list originate from one sample, sequenced in a study of blood T cell repertoires in COVID-19. This table comes from immunoSEQ multiplex PCR, and its TCRdb copy is limited to in-frame clones, with some not included. The table shows fewer than 300,000 clones, with approximately 88% occurring only once. Sequencing input: PBMCs or T cells enriched from blood (not recorded which). The receptors stem from a woman aged 40-49 years with acute COVID-19.

This chain links TRBV27 with TRBJ2-1; 11 bases are shared with TRBD2. The CDR3 has 16 amino acids. In germline, CDR1 is MNHEY, CDR2 SMNVEV (reference sequence). Losses at the gene ends were 5 bases for V and 7 bases for J; bases not matched to a gene: 10. The CDR3 protein is CASSKLLAGGWNEQFF. CDR3 in DNA: TGTGCCAGCAGTAAGCTCCTAGCGGGGGGTTGGAATGAGCAGTTCTTC.

The chain joins TRBV28 to TRBJ2-3, with D possibly matching TRBD2 (5 bases). V was pared by 5 bases and J by 0 bases, with 12 bases between. The germline V gene has CDR1 MDHEN and CDR2 SYDVKM. The CDR3 contains 15 residues. The CDR3 coding sequence is TGTGCCAGCAGTCCATGGCGGGCTAGCACAGATACGCAGTATTTT. It specifies CASSPWRASTDTQYF.

This clone has just one count. The gene calls are TRBV6-1 and TRBJ2-7; TRBD2 is a possible D gene (6 bases). CDR3 size: 14 residues. The V gene lost 1 base and the J gene lost 2 bases, with 9 bases spanning the gap. Per the germline V gene, CDR1 is MNHNS and CDR2 is SASEGT. CDR3 amino acids: CASSEVEGPYEQYF. The CDR3 DNA reads as TGTGCCAGCAGTGAAGTGGAGGGTCCCTACGAGCAGTACTTC.

This chain joins TRBV18 and TRBJ2-5; D perhaps matches TRBD2 (6 bases). Trimming took off 3 bases at V and 5 bases at J, with 13 bases between the two ends. This CDR3 spans 14 amino acids. Germline V gene sequence: CDR1 KGHSH, CDR2 LQKENI. The CDR3 reads CASSPGGLSETQYF. CDR3 DNA sequence: TGTGCCAGCTCACCCGGGGGTCTTAGCGAGACCCAGTACTTC.

This rearrangement joins TRBV10-1 to TRBJ2-7; D uncertain. Germline CDR1 is WNHNN and CDR2 is SYGVQD (reference sequence). This CDR3 contains 13 residues. Trimming removed 0 bases at V and 10 bases at J, with 13 bases between. The DNA for the CDR3 is TGCGCCAGCAGTGAGTCTCGGCAGGCCCGACAGTACTTC. As protein: CASSESRQARQYF.

In this sample, this clone turned up a few times. This chain links TRBV5-1 with TRBJ2-1; 7 bases line up with TRBD2. The CDR3 sequence is 13 residues long. Trimming removed 7 bases from V and 8 bases from J; junction bases left unmatched: 9. The V gene's germline CDR1 is SGHRS and CDR2 YFSETQ. As DNA, the CDR3 is TGCGCCAGCGCTCTCCGCGGGAGCGATGAGCAGTTCTTC. This encodes CASALRGSDEQFF.

This chain links TRBV2 with TRBJ2-7; D is perhaps TRBD2 (6 bases). V gave up 4 bases and J gave up 5 bases, with 18 bases separating them. The germline V gene encodes CDR1 SNHLY and CDR2 FYNNEI. This CDR3 is 15 amino acids long. The CDR3 bases are TGTGCCAGCAGTGCGGGTGGAGGGTTGGTCCACGAGCAGTACTTC. Amino acid sequence: CASSAGGGLVHEQYF. Complete variable domain (other parts from reference TRBV2 and TRBJ2-7): EPEVTQTPSHQVTQMGQEVILRCVPISNHLYFYWYRQILGQKVEFLVSFYNNEISEKSEIFDDQFSVERPDGSNFTLKIRSTKLEDSAMYFCASSAGGGLVHEQYFGPGTRLTVT.

The chain is built from TRBV2 and TRBJ2-3; D not certain. In germline, CDR1 is SNHLY, CDR2 FYNNEI. V gave up 3 bases and J gave up 4 bases, with 14 bases separating them. The CDR3 consists of 15 residues. This CDR3 reads CASSDLGQTPDTQYF. CDR3 in DNA: TGTGCCAGCAGTGATCTAGGCCAAACCCCAGATACGCAGTATTTT.

The J gene is TRBJ2-7, the V gene TRBV3-1 (or the pseudogene TRBV3-2); D is perhaps TRBD2 (6 bases). The germline gives CDR1 LGHDT, CDR2 YNNKEL (reference sequence). The CDR3 loop spans 15 amino acids. The V end was cut by 1 base, the J end by 3 bases, with 13 bases between. The CDR3 here is CASSQGPGLSYEQYF. The CDR3 nucleotides read TGTGCCAGCAGCCAAGGCCCAGGACTAAGCTACGAGCAGTACTTC.

The chain recombines TRBV13 with TRBJ1-2; 10 bases fit TRBD1. The CDR3 has 17 residues. From germline, CDR1 is PRHDT and CDR2 FYEKMQ (reference sequence). V gave up 10 bases and J gave up 3 bases; unmatched junction bases: 17. The CDR3 DNA reads TGTGCCACCTTACCTTCGACCGGGGACAGGGGCGACTATGGCTACACCTTC. Residues: CATLPSTGDRGDYGYTF.

The rearrangement links TRBV2 to TRBJ2-1, with 13 bases that match TRBD2. With V trimmed by 7 bases and J by 7 bases, 7 bases remained unmatched. The germline CDR1 and CDR2 sequences are SNHLY and FYNNEI. This CDR3 spans 15 amino acids. The CDR3 reads CASTSGTSGTNEQFF. DNA of the CDR3: TGTGCCAGCACTTCCGGGACTAGCGGGACTAATGAGCAGTTCTTC.

The DNA for the CDR3 is TGCGCCAGCAGTGAGTCCCTACAGGGGTATTCACCCCTCCACTTT. It is translated as CASSESLQGYSPLHF. The V gene is TRBV10-1, the J gene TRBJ1-6; 7 bases line up with TRBD1. Germline lookup yields CDR1 WNHNN and CDR2 SYGVQD (reference sequence). V shed 0 bases and J 8 bases; nucleotides not matched to a gene: 4. CDR3 length: 15 residues.

V and J are TRBV7-9 and TRBJ2-2, with 8 bases identical to TRBD2. The junction had 11 bases not matched to a gene; V was cut back by 7 bases and J by 4 bases. This CDR3 spans 16 amino acids. The germline V gene encodes CDR1 SEHNR and CDR2 FQNEAQ (reference sequence). As DNA, the CDR3 is TGTGCCAGCATTGGGGGGAGCGGGAGCGGCACCGGGGAGCTGTTTTTT. It yields the protein CASIGGSGSGTGELFF.

A remark on this clone: Other DNA sequences of this sample code for an identical CDR3. The V call is TRBV28, the J call TRBJ1-2; tentatively, D is TRBD1 (6 bases). The V end was cut by 7 bases, the J end by 2 bases, with 11 bases between. CDR3 length equals 13 residues. The germline V gene encodes CDR1 MDHEN and CDR2 SYDVKM. CDR3 nucleotides: TGTGCCAGCACGCTGAGGGGGAACTATGGCTACACCTTC. Translation: CASTLRGNYGYTF.

This chain links TRBV7-9 with TRBJ2-3; a possible D gene is TRBD2 (5 bases). CDR1 SEHNR and CDR2 FQNEAQ come from the germline V gene (reference sequence). CDR3 length equals 16 residues. The V and J ends lost 0 bases and 6 bases respectively, with 16 bases between them. CDR3 coding DNA: TGTGCCAGCAGCTTAGCGGCTAGGGAGATAACGGATACGCAGTATTTT. Its protein is CASSLAAREITDTQYF.

This clone was found a few times. V and J are TRBV4-1 and TRBJ2-1, with TRBD2 matching over 8 bases. The CDR3 runs to 15 residues. The V gene end was trimmed by 1 base and the J gene end by 3 bases; junction bases not matched to a gene: 2. Germline lookup yields CDR1 MGHRA and CDR2 YSYEKL. In DNA form, the CDR3 reads TGCGCCAGCAGCCAAGGGGCGGGGGGCTACAATGAGCAGTTCTTC. Amino acids: CASSQGAGGYNEQFF.

The chain employs TRBV27 and TRBJ2-1, with 12 nucleotides matching TRBD2. The CDR3 consists of 15 residues. The trim removed 1 base at V and 7 bases at J, leaving 2 bases unmatched. Germline loops: CDR1 MNHEY, CDR2 SMNVEV (reference sequence). The CDR3 DNA is TGTGCCAGCAGTTTATTCACTAGCGGGAGGAATGAGCAGTTCTTC. Protein: CASSLFTSGRNEQFF.

The CDR3 region has the DNA TGTGCCAGTAAAGAAGGGGAAGGGACCCAGTACTTC. Its translation is CASKEGEGTQYF. The rearrangement links TRBV11-2 to TRBJ2-5; tentatively, D is TRBD1 (5 bases). With 9 bases removed from V and 7 bases from J, the gap between germline ends came to 15 bases. CDR1 is SGHAT and CDR2 is FQNNGV in the germline V gene. This CDR3 region has 12 residues.

This rearrangement joins TRBV20-1 to TRBJ2-1; 9 bases match TRBD2. This CDR3 is built from 15 residues. V lost 3 bases to trimming and J lost 2 bases; unmatched junction nucleotides: 5. Germline V CDR1 and CDR2: DFQATT, SNEGSKA (reference sequence). The CDR3, as DNA: TGCAGTGCTAGTCAACCTAGCGGGACCTACAATGAGCAGTTCTTC. Translated: CSASQPSGTYNEQFF.

The rearrangement uses TRBV28 and TRBJ1-2; D unclear. Looked up from germline, CDR1 is MDHEN and CDR2 is SYDVKM. CDR3 length: 13 amino acids. Trimming stripped 1 base from V and 8 bases from J, with 11 bases between. CDR3 coding DNA: TGTGCCAGCAGTTTATTACAGACTACGGGCTACACCTTC. This sequence encodes CASSLLQTTGYTF.

The J gene is TRBJ2-1, the V gene TRBV7-8; weak D call: TRBD2 (5 bases). The V and J ends lost 5 bases and 3 bases respectively, with 14 bases between them. Looked up from germline, CDR1 is SGHVS and CDR2 is FQNEAQ. The CDR3 loop spans 15 amino acids. CDR3 protein: CASSASLGLYNEQFF. CDR3 sequence (DNA): TGTGCCAGCAGCGCCTCCCTAGGACTCTACAATGAGCAGTTCTTC.

This chain uses TRBV14 with TRBJ2-3; D call uncertain. Trimming pared 1 base from V and 3 bases from J, leaving 11 bases between. The V gene's germline CDR1 is SGHDN and CDR2 FVKESK. CDR3 length equals 15 residues. The CDR3, as DNA: TGTGCCAGCAGCCAAGCTAGAATCGAGACAGATACGCAGTATTTT. Residues: CASSQARIETDTQYF.

The CDR3 coding sequence is TGTGCCACCAGTGATTTGCAGGGACAGGTCGGGGCTTTCTTT. Residues: CATSDLQGQVGAFF. This sequence joins TRBV24-1 and TRBJ1-1; 8 nucleotides agree with TRBD1. The germline CDR1 and CDR2 sequences are KGHDR and SFDVKD. Trimming took 0 bases from V and 11 from J; bases not matched to a gene: 7. The CDR3 extends over 14 amino acids.

The chain uses TRBV6-1 and TRBJ2-3; 11 bases line up with TRBD2. V lost 2 bases and J lost 4; bases outside the gene matches: 5. CDR1 is MNHNS and CDR2 is SASEGT in the germline V gene. The length of the CDR3 is 16 residues. This CDR3 is CASSEPPGLAADTQYF. CDR3 bases: TGTGCCAGCAGTGAACCCCCGGGACTAGCGGCAGATACGCAGTATTTT.